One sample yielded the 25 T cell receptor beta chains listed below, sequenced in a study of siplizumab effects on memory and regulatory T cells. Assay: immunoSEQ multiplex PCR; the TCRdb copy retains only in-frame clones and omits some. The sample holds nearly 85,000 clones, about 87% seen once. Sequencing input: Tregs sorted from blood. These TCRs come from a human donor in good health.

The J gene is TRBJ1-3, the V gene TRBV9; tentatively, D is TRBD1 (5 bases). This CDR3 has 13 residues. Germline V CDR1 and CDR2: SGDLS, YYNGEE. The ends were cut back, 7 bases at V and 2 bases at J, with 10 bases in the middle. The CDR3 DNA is TGTGCCAGCGGGGCCGGGCCTGGAAACACCATATATTTT. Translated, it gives CASGAGPGNTIYF.

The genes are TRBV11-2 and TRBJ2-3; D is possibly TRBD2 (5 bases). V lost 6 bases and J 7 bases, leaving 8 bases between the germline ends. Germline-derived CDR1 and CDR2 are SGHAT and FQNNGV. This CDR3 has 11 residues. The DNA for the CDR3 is TGTGCCAGCAGTCTAGCAAATACGCAGTATTTT. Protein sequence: CASSLANTQYF. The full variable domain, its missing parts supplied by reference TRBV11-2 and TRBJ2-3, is EAGVAQSPRYKIIEKRQSVAFWCNPISGHATLYWYQQILGQGPKLLIQFQNNGVVDDSQLPKDRFSAERLKGVDSTLKIQPAKLEDSAVYLCASSLANTQYFGPGTRLTVL.

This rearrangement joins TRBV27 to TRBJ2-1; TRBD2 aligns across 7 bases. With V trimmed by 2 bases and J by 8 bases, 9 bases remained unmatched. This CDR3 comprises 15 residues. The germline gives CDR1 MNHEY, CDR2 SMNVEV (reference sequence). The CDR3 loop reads CASSLIWTSDYEQFF. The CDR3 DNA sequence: TGTGCCAGCAGTTTAATTTGGACTAGTGATTATGAGCAGTTCTTC.

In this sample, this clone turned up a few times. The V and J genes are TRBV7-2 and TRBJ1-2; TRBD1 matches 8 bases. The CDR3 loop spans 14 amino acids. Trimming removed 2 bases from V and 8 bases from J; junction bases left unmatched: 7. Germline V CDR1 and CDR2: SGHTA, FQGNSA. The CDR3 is CASSLRTGLEGYTF. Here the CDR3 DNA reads TGTGCCAGCAGCTTACGGACAGGGTTGGAGGGCTACACCTTC.

The CDR3 sequence: CASSSAGRTEAFF. The CDR3, as DNA: TGCGCCAGCAGCTCGGCAGGGCGCACTGAAGCTTTCTTT. This rearrangement joins TRBV5-1 to TRBJ1-1; D is possibly TRBD1 (5 bases). There are 13 residues in the CDR3. Germline CDR1 SGHRS, CDR2 YFSETQ. Between the trimmed V and J ends, which lost 3 bases and 4 bases, there was a span of 10 bases.

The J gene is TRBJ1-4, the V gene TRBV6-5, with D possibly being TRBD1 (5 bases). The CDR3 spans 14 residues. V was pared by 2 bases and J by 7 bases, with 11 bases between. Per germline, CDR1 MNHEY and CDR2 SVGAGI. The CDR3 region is CASSYRGFGEKLFF. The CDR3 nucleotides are TGTGCCAGCAGTTACCGGGGGTTCGGTGAAAAACTGTTTTTT.

The CDR3 coding sequence is TGCGCCAGCAGCCAATGGGGGGCCTACAATGAGCAGTTCTTC. Amino acids: CASSQWGAYNEQFF. The chain recombines TRBV4-1 with TRBJ2-1; possible D gene TRBD2, 6 bases. In germline, CDR1 is MGHRA, CDR2 YSYEKL. CDR3 length equals 14 residues. The V end lost 2 bases, the J end lost 2 bases, and 7 bases lay between the germline ends.

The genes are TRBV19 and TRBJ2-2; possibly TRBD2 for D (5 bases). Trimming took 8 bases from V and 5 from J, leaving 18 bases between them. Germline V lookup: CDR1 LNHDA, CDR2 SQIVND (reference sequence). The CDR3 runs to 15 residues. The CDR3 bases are TGTGCCAGTTCACCGACGGGGATTTTGACCGGGGAGCTGTTTTTT. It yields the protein CASSPTGILTGELFF.

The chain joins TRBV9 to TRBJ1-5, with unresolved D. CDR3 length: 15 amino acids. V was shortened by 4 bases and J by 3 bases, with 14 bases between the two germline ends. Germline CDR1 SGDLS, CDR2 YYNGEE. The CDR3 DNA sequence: TGTGCCAGCAGCCCCCAAGAGGGCCTCAATCAGCCCCAGCATTTT. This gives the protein CASSPQEGLNQPQHF.

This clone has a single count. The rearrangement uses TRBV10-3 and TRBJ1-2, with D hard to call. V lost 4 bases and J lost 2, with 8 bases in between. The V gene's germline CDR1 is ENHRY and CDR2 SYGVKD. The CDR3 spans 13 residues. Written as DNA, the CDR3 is TGTGCCATCAGTGCTTACGGAAACTATGGCTACACCTTC. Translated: CAISAYGNYGYTF.

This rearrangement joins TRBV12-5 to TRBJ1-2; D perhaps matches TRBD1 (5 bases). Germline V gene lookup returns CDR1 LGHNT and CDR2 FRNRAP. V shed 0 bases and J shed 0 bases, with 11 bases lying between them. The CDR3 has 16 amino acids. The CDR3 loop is CASGLVLGAANYGYTF. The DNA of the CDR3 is TGTGCTAGTGGTTTGGTACTTGGGGCAGCTAACTATGGCTACACCTTC.

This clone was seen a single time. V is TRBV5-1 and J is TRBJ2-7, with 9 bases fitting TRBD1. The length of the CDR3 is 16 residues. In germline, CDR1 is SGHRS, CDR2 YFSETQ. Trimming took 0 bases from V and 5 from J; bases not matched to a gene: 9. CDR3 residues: CASSLVVGTGSNEQYF. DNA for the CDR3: TGCGCCAGCAGCTTGGTGGTCGGGACAGGGAGCAACGAGCAGTACTTC.

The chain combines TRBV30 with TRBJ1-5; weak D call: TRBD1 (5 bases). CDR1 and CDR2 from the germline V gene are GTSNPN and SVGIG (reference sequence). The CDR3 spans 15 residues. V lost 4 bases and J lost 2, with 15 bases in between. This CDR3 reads CAWTPGGAGNQPQHF. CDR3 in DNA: TGTGCCTGGACCCCCGGAGGGGCAGGCAATCAGCCCCAGCATTTT.

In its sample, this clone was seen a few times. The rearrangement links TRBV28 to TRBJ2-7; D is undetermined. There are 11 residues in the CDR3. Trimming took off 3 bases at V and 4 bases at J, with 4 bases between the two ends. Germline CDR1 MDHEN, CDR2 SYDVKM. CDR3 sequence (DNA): TGTGCCAGCAGTTTTAAATACGAGCAGTACTTC. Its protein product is CASSFKYEQYF.

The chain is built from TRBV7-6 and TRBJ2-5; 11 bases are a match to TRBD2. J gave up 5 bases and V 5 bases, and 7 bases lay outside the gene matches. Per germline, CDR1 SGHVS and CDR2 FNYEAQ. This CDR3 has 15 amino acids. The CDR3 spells CASSSGLAGWETQYF. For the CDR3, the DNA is TGTGCCAGCAGCAGTGGACTAGCGGGTTGGGAGACCCAGTACTTC.

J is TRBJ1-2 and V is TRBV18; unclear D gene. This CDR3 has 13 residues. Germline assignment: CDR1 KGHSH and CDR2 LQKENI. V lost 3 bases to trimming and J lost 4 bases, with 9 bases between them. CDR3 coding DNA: TGTGCCAGCTCACCCCCGGCTGGCTATGGCTACACCTTC. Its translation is CASSPPAGYGYTF.

CDR3 in DNA: TGCGCCAGCAGCTTGGGACAGACGAACACTGAAGCTTTCTTT. This encodes CASSLGQTNTEAFF. V and J are TRBV5-1 and TRBJ1-1, with D possibly matching TRBD1 (5 bases). The CDR3 is made up of 14 amino acids. V lost 0 bases, J lost 1 base, and 7 bases lay in between. Germline CDR1 and CDR2: SGHRS and YFSETQ.

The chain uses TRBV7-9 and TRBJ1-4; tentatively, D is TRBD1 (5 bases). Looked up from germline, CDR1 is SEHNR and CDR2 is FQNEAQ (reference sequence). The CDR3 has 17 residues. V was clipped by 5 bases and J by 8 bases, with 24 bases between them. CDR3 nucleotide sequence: TGTGCCAGCAGCCTGGGGGGGTTGGTCCTCGATCGGGAAAAACTGTTTTTT. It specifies CASSLGGLVLDREKLFF.

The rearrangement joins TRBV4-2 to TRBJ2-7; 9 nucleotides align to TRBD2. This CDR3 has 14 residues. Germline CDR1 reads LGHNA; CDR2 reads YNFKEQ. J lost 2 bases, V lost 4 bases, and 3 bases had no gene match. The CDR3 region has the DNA TGTGCCAGCAGCCCTTCTAGCGGGGCCTACGAGCAGTACTTC. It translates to CASSPSSGAYEQYF.

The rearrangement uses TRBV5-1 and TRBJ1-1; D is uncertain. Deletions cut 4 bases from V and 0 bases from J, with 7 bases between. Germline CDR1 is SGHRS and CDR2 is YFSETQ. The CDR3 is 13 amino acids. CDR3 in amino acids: CASSPNMNTEAFF. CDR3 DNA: TGCGCCAGCAGCCCCAATATGAACACTGAAGCTTTCTTT.

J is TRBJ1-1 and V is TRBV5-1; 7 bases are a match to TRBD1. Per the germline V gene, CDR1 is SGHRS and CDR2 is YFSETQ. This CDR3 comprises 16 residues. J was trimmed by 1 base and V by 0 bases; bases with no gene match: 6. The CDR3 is CASSLDVGTANTEAFF. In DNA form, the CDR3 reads TGCGCCAGCAGCTTGGATGTTGGGACAGCGAACACTGAAGCTTTCTTT.

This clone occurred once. This CDR3 is CASRAGAGQGETQYF. The CDR3 coding sequence is TGTGCCAGCAGAGCTGGAGCGGGGCAGGGAGAGACCCAGTACTTC. This rearrangement joins TRBV2 to TRBJ2-5; TRBD2 matches 7 bases. This CDR3 is built from 15 residues. V shed 6 bases and J 4 bases; nucleotides not matched to a gene: 11. Germline CDR1 and CDR2: SNHLY and FYNNEI.

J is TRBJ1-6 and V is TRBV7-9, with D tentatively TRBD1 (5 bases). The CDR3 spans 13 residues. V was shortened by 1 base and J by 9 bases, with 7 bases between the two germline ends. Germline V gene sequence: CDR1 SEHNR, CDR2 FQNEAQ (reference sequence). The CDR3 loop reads CASSLEQGSPLHF. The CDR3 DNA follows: TGTGCCAGCAGCTTAGAGCAGGGTTCACCCCTCCACTTT. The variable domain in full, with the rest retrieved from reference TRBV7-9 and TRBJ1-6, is DTGVSQNPRHKITKRGQNVTFRCDPISEHNRLYWYRQTLGQGPEFLTYFQNEAQLEKSRLLSDRFSAERPKGSFSTLEIQRTEQGDSAMYLCASSLEQGSPLHFGNGTRLTVT.

Here the CDR3 DNA reads TGTGCCAGCAGTCGGGGGGAAGGTACGCAGTATTTT. Protein: CASSRGEGTQYF. V is TRBV6-6 and J is TRBJ2-3; 7 bases map to TRBD2. Germline values: CDR1 MNHNY, CDR2 SVGAGI (reference sequence). Trimming removed 5 bases from V and 8 bases from J; junction bases left unmatched: 4. This CDR3 contains 12 residues.

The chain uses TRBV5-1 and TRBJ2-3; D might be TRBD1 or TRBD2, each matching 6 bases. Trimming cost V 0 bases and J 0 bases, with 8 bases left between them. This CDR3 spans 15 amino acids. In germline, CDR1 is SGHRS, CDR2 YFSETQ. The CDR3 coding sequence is TGCGCCAGCAGCTTGGGGGGGGCCAGCACAGATACGCAGTATTTT. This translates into CASSLGGASTDTQYF.